This TCR beta chain comes out of a study of beta chain features in type 1 diabetes. Study-wide context: Healthy donors and patients showed comparable age, gender and cell yields. Study results and caveats: TCRB CDR3s were moderately but significantly shorter in Type 1 diabetes patients in all four CD4+ subsets. Cells carrying high TCR expression could end up over-represented when cDNA is sequenced.

Unmatched junction bases numbered 13, after V lost 5 bases and J lost 5 bases. This CDR3 spans 16 amino acids. Germline V gives CDR1 SGHRS, CDR2 YFSETQ. Comments on this clone: Its antigen is unidentified.

As every portion of the isolated RNA was reverse transcribed, the sequencing read expressed TCRB transcripts. Only in-frame clones appear in the TCRdb table, and some are missing; sequencing was by immunoSEQ multiplex PCR. The data show about 150,000 clones, 10% seen once. The authors sorted CD4+ naive, central memory, regulatory and stem cell-like memory cells via CD45RO/CCR7/CD25/CD127/CD95/CD27. The sequencing sample was made of central memory CD4+ T cells from blood. The TCR sequence derives from a man aged 25-40 years with type 1 diabetes. The gene calls are TRBV5-1 and TRBJ1-2, with 9 positions matching TRBD1. CDR3 protein: CASSSNPGQGTYGYTF. CDR3 in DNA: TGCGCCAGCAGTTCTAACCCGGGACAGGGTACTTATGGCTACACCTTC.